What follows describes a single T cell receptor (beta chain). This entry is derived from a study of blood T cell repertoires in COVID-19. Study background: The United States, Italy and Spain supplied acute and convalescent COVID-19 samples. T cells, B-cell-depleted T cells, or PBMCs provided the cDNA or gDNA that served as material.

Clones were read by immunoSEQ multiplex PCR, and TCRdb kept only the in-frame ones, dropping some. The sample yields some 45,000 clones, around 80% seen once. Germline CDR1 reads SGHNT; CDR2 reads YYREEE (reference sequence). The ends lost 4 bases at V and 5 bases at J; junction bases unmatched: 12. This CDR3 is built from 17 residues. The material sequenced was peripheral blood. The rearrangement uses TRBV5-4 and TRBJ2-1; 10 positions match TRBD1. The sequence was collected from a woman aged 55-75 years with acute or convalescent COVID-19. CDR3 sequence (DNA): TGTGCCAGCAGCATACCGACAGGGGGCGCGTCAAACAATGAGCAGTTCTTC. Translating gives CASSIPTGGASNNEQFF.